This entry features one TCR beta chain sequence. In the authors' workflow: Reference gene primers were amplified, and this amplification served to estimate nucleated cell counts. The assay was immunoSEQ multiplex PCR, and TCRdb's table has in-frame clones only and misses some. The DNA gave D and trimming, while V, J and clone size come from that table. The sample yields around 13,000 clones, about 80% seen once. CDR3 length equals 13 residues. With V trimmed by 6 bases and J by 4 bases, 6 bases remained unmatched. Germline V lookup: CDR1 LGHNA, CDR2 YSLEER. This sample was taken from a study of blood T cell repertoires in COVID-19. The wider study: Acute and convalescent COVID-19 samples came from the United States, Italy and Spain. T cells, B-cell-depleted T cells, or PBMCs supplied cDNA or gDNA.

The source material was peripheral blood. J is TRBJ2-7 and V is TRBV4-3, with 7 bases aligning to TRBD2. This receptor was taken from a middle-aged man with active or convalescent COVID-19. The CDR3: CASSRQREYEQYF. The CDR3 nucleotides are TGCGCCAGCAGTAGGCAGCGGGAATACGAGCAGTACTTC.